This T cell receptor beta chain was captured in a study of blood T cell repertoires in COVID-19. About the study: Samples came from the United States, Italy and Spain, spanning acute and convalescent COVID-19. T cells, B-cell-depleted T cells, or PBMCs supplied cDNA or gDNA.

Trimming cost V 7 bases and J 7 bases; bases outside gene matches: 5. The CDR3 is 13 residues long. Germline CDR1 reads LNHDA; CDR2 reads SQIVND (reference sequence). Study processing details: Estimates of nucleated cell counts were drawn from the amplification of reference gene primers. Libraries were prepared by immunoSEQ multiplex PCR; TCRdb keeps only in-frame clonotypes and omits some of them. The D gene and trimming were derived from the DNA, and the V and J assignments and clone size from that table. The top ten clones hold about 10% of a sample with some 120,000 clones, approximately 82% of them seen once.

Sequencing was performed on peripheral blood. The receptor was derived from a man aged 60 to 69 with acute or convalescent COVID-19. V usage is TRBV19 and J usage is TRBJ2-1, with TRBD2 matching 9 bases. CDR3 in amino acids: CASTSGRRNEQFF. The CDR3, as DNA: TGTGCCAGTACGAGCGGGAGGAGGAATGAGCAGTTCTTC. The whole variable domain, filled in from reference TRBV19 and TRBJ2-1, reads DGGITQSPKYLFRKEGQNVTLSCEQNLNHDAMYWYRQDPGQGLRLIYYSQIVNDFQKGDIAEGYSVSREKKESFPLTVTSAQKNPTAFYLCASTSGRRNEQFFGPGTRLTVL.